A selection of T cell receptor beta chains follows, all from one sample in a study of CD4 T cells in relation to SARS-CoV-2 and coronaviruses. Antigen specificity for these receptors is unknown. Sequenced by immunoSEQ multiplex PCR; TCRdb stores in-frame clones only, minus some. Among 20,000 to 25,000 clones listed, over 60% were seen once. Input material: CD4+ T cells from PBMCs, cultured in vitro. These receptors originate from a human donor in good health. CDR3s include the opening cysteine and the closing phenylalanine or tryptophan. For some rows the clone size is stated as once, few or many, or as a class when expanded; others skip it.

J gene: TRBJ2-1; CDR3 length: 19; V gene: TRBV24-1; clone size: few; CDR3 protein: CATSDSLTREVSSYNEQFF
J gene: TRBJ2-7; CDR3 length: 17; V gene: TRBV19; clone size: .; CDR3 protein: CASSIRSSGSSIYEQYF
J gene: TRBJ2-3; CDR3 length: 14; V gene: TRBV20-1; clone size: .; CDR3 protein: CSASTPFGGDTQYF
J gene: TRBJ1-5; CDR3 length: 16; V gene: TRBV5-6; clone size: .; CDR3 protein: CASSLDLDNGNQPQHF
J gene: TRBJ2-7; CDR3 length: 14; V gene: TRBV3-1/TRBV3-2; clone size: few; CDR3 protein: CASSQGLTSYEQYF
J gene: TRBJ2-3; CDR3 length: 14; V gene: TRBV4-1; clone size: once; CDR3 protein: CASSPNSPPDTQYF
J gene: TRBJ2-1; CDR3 length: 16; V gene: TRBV18; clone size: .; CDR3 protein: CASIRDGGSSYNEQFF
J gene: TRBJ2-1; CDR3 length: 13; V gene: TRBV3-1/TRBV3-2; clone size: .; CDR3 protein: CASSQDLYNEQFF
J gene: TRBJ2-2; CDR3 length: 15; V gene: TRBV5-1; clone size: few; CDR3 protein: CASSLGHPASGELFF
J gene: TRBJ2-2; CDR3 length: 17; V gene: TRBV7-3; clone size: .; CDR3 protein: CASSLNSRSDGTGELFF
J gene: TRBJ2-3; CDR3 length: 16; V gene: TRBV4-2; clone size: .; CDR3 protein: CASSQVRGRAGDTQYF
J gene: TRBJ2-3; CDR3 length: 15; V gene: TRBV5-1; clone size: .; CDR3 protein: CASFVGTSSTDTQYF
J gene: TRBJ1-4; CDR3 length: 13; V gene: TRBV30; clone size: few; CDR3 protein: CAWRTATNEKLFF
J gene: TRBJ2-7; CDR3 length: 15; V gene: TRBV5-1; clone size: .; CDR3 protein: CASSRGLAAPYEQYF
J gene: TRBJ2-6; CDR3 length: 17; V gene: TRBV30; clone size: .; CDR3 protein: CAWSPSFGLSGANVLTF
J gene: TRBJ1-2; CDR3 length: 12; V gene: TRBV2; clone size: .; CDR3 protein: CASTLYNYGYTF